Following are 28 T cell receptor beta chains from one sample sequenced in a study of identical twins. Each CDR3 protein gets one entry after TCRdb re-called the 5' RACE reads with MiXCR. The sample records roughly 690,000 distinct CDR3 sequences, roughly 20% being singletons. This sample also belongs to another study, concerning T cells expressing NK-cell markers.

Sequences were obtained from PBMCs. These receptors all come from a woman aged 18-29 years in good health.

A few counts support this clonotype. The rearrangement joins TRBV5-1 to TRBJ2-1; 10 bases agree with TRBD2. The CDR3 has 16 residues. Germline loops: CDR1 SGHRS, CDR2 YFSETQ. Losses at the gene ends were 0 bases for V and 6 bases for J; bases not matched to a gene: 6. In nucleotides, the CDR3 is TGCGCCAGCAGCTTGGAGACGACTAGCGGGTCCAATGAGCAGTTCTTC. The encoded protein is CASSLETTSGSNEQFF.

The CDR3 sequence: CSAVGGNKNIQYF. CDR3 sequence (DNA): TGCAGTGCCGTCGGGGGGAACAAAAACATTCAGTACTTC. The J gene is TRBJ2-4, the V gene TRBV20-1; 7 nucleotides line up with TRBD2. The CDR3 extends over 13 amino acids. Germline V CDR1 and CDR2: DFQATT, SNEGSKA (reference sequence). The J segment lost 3 bases and the V segment lost 6 bases, leaving 5 bases of the junction unmatched.

V usage is TRBV7-9 and J usage is TRBJ1-6; D unclear. V was cut by 2 bases and J by 5 bases, with 13 bases left in between. Per the germline V gene, CDR1 is SEHNR and CDR2 is FQNEAQ (reference sequence). The length of the CDR3 is 16 residues. The chain's CDR3 is CASSLISGQNNSPLHF. The CDR3 DNA follows: TGTGCCAGCAGCTTAATATCGGGTCAGAATAATTCACCCCTCCACTTT.

The rearrangement uses TRBV12-3 or TRBV12-4 and TRBJ2-7; D is undetermined. The CDR3 sequence is 14 residues long. Trimming took 3 bases from V and 6 from J, leaving 15 bases between them. The CDR3 here is CASSFSGKDTEQYF. In DNA form, the CDR3 reads TGTGCCAGCAGTTTTTCCGGTAAAGATACCGAGCAGTACTTC.

The chain links TRBV29-1 to TRBJ2-7, with D perhaps matching TRBD2 (5 bases). CDR3 size: 11 residues. Trimming removed 4 bases from V and 6 bases from J, with 10 bases in between. Germline CDR1 reads SQVTM; CDR2 reads ANQGSEA. CDR3 sequence (DNA): TGCAGCGTTGCGGGAATAGGCGAGCAGTACTTC. Translated, it gives CSVAGIGEQYF.

There are many counts of this clonotype. The genes are TRBV5-1 and TRBJ2-3, with TRBD1 identical over 7 bases. Germline trimming cut 3 bases from V and 0 bases from J; bases unmatched to any gene: 1. The germline V gene has CDR1 SGHRS and CDR2 YFSETQ. The CDR3 length is 14 residues. CDR3 loop: CASSWDSSTDTQYF. In DNA form, the CDR3 reads TGCGCCAGCAGCTGGGACAGCAGCACAGATACGCAGTATTTT.

This clonotype was found many times. The chain has TRBV12-3 or TRBV12-4 and TRBJ2-3; tentatively, D is TRBD2 (5 bases). With 0 bases removed from V and 1 base from J, the gap between germline ends came to 11 bases. CDR3 length: 16 amino acids. CDR3 in amino acids: CASSLAKLRGTDTQYF. The DNA for the CDR3 is TGTGCCAGCAGTTTAGCGAAGTTGCGGGGCACAGATACGCAGTATTTT.

The rearrangement uses TRBV30 and TRBJ2-7; D gene uncertain. Germline V lookup: CDR1 GTSNPN, CDR2 SVGIG (reference sequence). V was pared by 1 base and J by 9 bases, with 13 bases between. The CDR3 has 12 amino acids. The CDR3 here is CAWSAGPPWQYF. As DNA, the CDR3 is TGTGCCTGGAGTGCCGGACCGCCTTGGCAGTACTTC.

With respect to this clonotype: A read error may account for a junction end that differs from germline. V is TRBV20-1 and J is TRBJ2-2, with 15 bases that match TRBD2. The CDR3 contains 18 residues. Germline V gene lookup returns CDR1 DFQATT and CDR2 SNEGSKA (reference sequence). CDR3 sequence (DNA): TGCAGGGCTATGGGACTAGCGGGGGGACGCGATGGCACCGGGGAGCTGTTTTTT. It codes for CRAMGLAGGRDGTGELFF.

This clonotype came up a few times. The rearrangement uses TRBV25-1 and TRBJ2-3; no clear D gene. V lost 0 bases and J 6 bases, leaving 4 bases between the germline ends. Germline V gene sequence: CDR1 MGHDK, CDR2 SYGVNS. The CDR3 spans 12 residues. The CDR3 here is CASSEYSDTQYF. In DNA, the CDR3 is TGTGCCAGCAGTGAATACTCTGATACGCAGTATTTT. Full variable domain (rest looked up from reference TRBV25-1 and TRBJ2-3): EADIYQTPRYLVIGTGKKITLECSQTMGHDKMYWYQQDPGMELHLIHYSYGVNSTEKGDLSSESTVSRIRTEHFPLTLESARPSHTSQYLCASSEYSDTQYFGPGTRLTVL.

This rearrangement joins TRBV10-3 to TRBJ2-6; D remains unclear. Germline V gives CDR1 ENHRY, CDR2 SYGVKD. The CDR3 is 16 amino acids. Trimming removed 0 bases at V and 0 bases at J, with 6 bases between. CDR3 amino acids: CAISESKVSGANVLTF. CDR3 coding DNA: TGTGCCATCAGTGAGTCAAAGGTCTCTGGGGCCAACGTCCTGACTTTC.

The CDR3 bases are TGTGCCAGCAGCCTTAAAACCTTTGGAGAGCAGTTCTTC. Translated: CASSLKTFGEQFF. V is TRBV6-1 and J is TRBJ2-1; D gene uncertain. V dropped 6 bases and J dropped 10 bases, with 16 bases sitting between them. CDR1 MNHNS and CDR2 SASEGT come from the germline V gene. This CDR3 is built from 13 residues.

The chain recombines TRBV4-2 with TRBJ2-1, with a weak D call TRBD2 (7 bases). The V gene lost 0 bases and the J gene lost 4 bases, with 13 bases spanning the gap. Germline assignment: CDR1 LGHNA and CDR2 YNFKEQ. The CDR3 is 16 amino acids. CDR3 residues: CASSQEGGASYNEQFF. The DNA for the CDR3 is TGTGCCAGCAGCCAAGAAGGGGGGGCGTCGTACAATGAGCAGTTCTTC.

The chain couples TRBV6-1 to TRBJ2-7; maybe TRBD2 (6 bases). Looked up from germline, CDR1 is MNHNS and CDR2 is SASEGT. CDR3 size: 14 residues. V was cut by 6 bases and J by 3 bases, with 15 bases left in between. The CDR3 protein is CASSPGRGGYEQYF. CDR3 DNA sequence: TGTGCCAGCAGCCCGGGGCGGGGCGGCTACGAGCAGTACTTC.

J is TRBJ2-1 and V is TRBV7-3; the match to TRBD2 covers 10 bases. CDR1 is SGHTA, CDR2 FQGTGA, per germline. J gave up 7 bases and V 4 bases, and 13 bases lay outside the gene matches. This CDR3 is 17 amino acids long. The CDR3 DNA follows: TGTGCCAGCAGCTCCCCCCCCACTAGCGGGGCAGGGAATGAGCAGTTCTTC. It codes for CASSSPPTSGAGNEQFF.

This clonotype was seen only a few times. The genes are TRBV6-2 or TRBV6-3 and TRBJ2-7, with D unresolved. The CDR3 totals 11 residues. CDR1 and CDR2 from the germline V gene are MNHEY and SVGEGT. Between the trimmed V and J ends, which lost 8 bases and 5 bases, there was a span of 10 bases. The CDR3 coding sequence is TGTGCCAGCGGCCCTTCTGACGAGCAGTACTTC. It specifies CASGPSDEQYF.

This chain links TRBV9 with TRBJ1-2, with D unresolved. The CDR3 is 14 amino acids. Between the trimmed V and J ends, which lost 0 bases and 5 bases, there was a span of 11 bases. The germline V gene has CDR1 SGDLS and CDR2 YYNGEE. In DNA, the CDR3 is TGTGCCAGCAGCGTAGAGGCAGGCGATTATGGCTACACCTTC. Translating gives CASSVEAGDYGYTF.

This clonotype has a handful of counts. The chain uses TRBV7-6 and TRBJ2-7; D is possibly TRBD2 (6 bases). Trimming took 5 bases from V and 3 from J, leaving 17 bases between them. CDR1 is SGHVS, CDR2 FNYEAQ, per germline. The CDR3 runs 15 residues. This CDR3 is CASSPGVGVLYEQYF. DNA for the CDR3: TGTGCCAGCAGCCCGGGGGTGGGGGTCCTCTACGAGCAGTACTTC.

The J gene is TRBJ1-4, the V gene TRBV27; the match to TRBD1 covers 7 bases. V shed 8 bases, J shed 8 bases, and the junction held 11 bases outside the gene matches. Germline CDR1 reads MNHEY; CDR2 reads SMNVEV (reference sequence). The CDR3 runs to 14 residues. The CDR3: CASGLGTVTEKLFF. CDR3 nucleotide sequence: TGTGCCAGCGGATTAGGGACAGTCACCGAAAAACTGTTTTTT.

This clonotype has only a few counts. The J gene is TRBJ1-2, the V gene TRBV3-1; a weak D match, TRBD1 (6 bases). Germline V gene data show CDR1 as LGHDT and CDR2 as YNNKEL (reference sequence). The germline V and J ends were trimmed by 1 base and 6 bases, with 12 bases remaining between them. The CDR3 is 14 residues long. CDR3 nucleotide sequence: TGTGCCAGCAGCCAAGTAAGCAGGGGTAATGGCTACACCTTC. Encoded protein: CASSQVSRGNGYTF.

The chain links TRBV3-1 to TRBJ1-1; D may be TRBD1 (5 bases). Trimming pared 3 bases from V and 2 bases from J, leaving 10 bases between. CDR3 length: 14 residues. Germline lookup yields CDR1 LGHDT and CDR2 YNNKEL (reference sequence). In nucleotides, the CDR3 is TGTGCCAGCAGCCACAGGGAGCCCAACACTGAAGCTTTCTTT. It codes for CASSHREPNTEAFF.

V is TRBV20-1 and J is TRBJ2-1; a weak D match, TRBD2 (5 bases). Germline CDR1 reads DFQATT; CDR2 reads SNEGSKA (reference sequence). Trimming removed 6 bases at V and 7 bases at J, with 13 bases between. The CDR3 consists of 12 residues. CDR3 region: CSAPPRGNEQFF. The CDR3 bases are TGCAGTGCGCCCCCCCGGGGAAATGAGCAGTTCTTC.

The chain combines TRBV7-9 with TRBJ2-3; 8 positions agree with TRBD2. This CDR3 contains 16 residues. The V gene end was trimmed by 4 bases and the J gene end by 6 bases; junction bases not matched to a gene: 12. Germline V gives CDR1 SEHNR, CDR2 FQNEAQ (reference sequence). The CDR3 DNA reads TGTGCCAGCAGCTCATTTAGCGGGACCCCCGGGGATACGCAGTATTTT. Its protein is CASSSFSGTPGDTQYF.

The chain has TRBV10-3 and TRBJ1-1; the D is unclear. Germline V gene data show CDR1 as ENHRY and CDR2 as SYGVKD. The ends were cut back, 10 bases at V and 5 bases at J, with 17 bases in the middle. The CDR3 has 13 residues. CDR3: CATTLLGQTEAFF. In DNA form, the CDR3 reads TGTGCCACCACCCTATTAGGTCAAACTGAAGCTTTCTTT.

The sample holds a few counts of this clonotype. The genes are TRBV20-1 and TRBJ2-1; TRBD2 is a possible D gene (6 bases). Per germline, CDR1 DFQATT and CDR2 SNEGSKA (reference sequence). V lost 3 bases and J 6 bases, leaving 24 bases between the germline ends. The CDR3 is 17 residues long. The CDR3 region has the DNA TGCAGTGCTAGCACCTTAGCGTCCCTCCTGGGGGGCAATGAGCAGTTCTTC. This translates into CSASTLASLLGGNEQFF.

This clonotype was recorded once. This chain uses TRBV18 with TRBJ2-2; 7 bases are a match to TRBD2. V was clipped by 4 bases and J by 2 bases; unmatched bases: 7. Germline V CDR1 and CDR2: KGHSH, LQKENI. This CDR3 comprises 16 residues. CDR3 sequence (DNA): TGTGCCAGCTCACTTTACGGCGGGAGTAACACCGGGGAGCTGTTTTTT. Its translation: CASSLYGGSNTGELFF.

This sequence joins TRBV7-2 and TRBJ1-1; D remains ambiguous. V was trimmed by 1 base and J by 3 bases, leaving 9 bases between them. This CDR3 has 14 amino acids. CDR1 is SGHTA and CDR2 is FQGNSA in the germline V gene. The CDR3, as DNA: TGTGCCAGCAGCTTAGTTTTCCGGGACACTGAAGCTTTCTTT. Its translation: CASSLVFRDTEAFF.

The table lists this clonotype with many counts. This sequence joins TRBV20-1 and TRBJ2-3; D may match TRBD1 or TRBD2 (5 bases each). Germline V gives CDR1 DFQATT, CDR2 SNEGSKA (reference sequence). The CDR3 totals 16 residues. V was shortened by 1 base and J by 4 bases, with 18 bases between the two germline ends. CDR3 in DNA: TGCAGTGCTAGAGGTCCTCCTCCCATGGGGGCAGATACGCAGTATTTT. Translation: CSARGPPPMGADTQYF.